The 31 T cell receptor beta chains listed next were all sequenced from one sample in a study of shared clonotypes between healthy human individuals. Assay: immunoSEQ multiplex PCR; the TCRdb copy retains only in-frame clones and omits some. This sample has some 490,000 clones, with roughly 80% found just once. Input material: PBMCs. These receptors were taken from a woman in her forties in good health. Some clones in this sample may be carry-over from other donors' samples.

The chain is built from TRBV6-1 and TRBJ1-1; 8 bases match TRBD1. Germline V lookup: CDR1 MNHNS, CDR2 SASEGT. V was pared by 8 bases and J by 3 bases, with 8 bases of the junction left unmatched. CDR3 length: 14 amino acids. Here the CDR3 DNA reads TGTGCCAGCGCTTGGGACAGGTCCGACACTGAAGCTTTCTTT. Translated: CASAWDRSDTEAFF.

The chain combines TRBV2 with TRBJ2-7; D might be TRBD1 (6 bases). Germline CDR1 reads SNHLY; CDR2 reads FYNNEI. The V end lost 5 bases, the J end lost 10 bases, and 18 bases lay between the germline ends. This CDR3 comprises 13 residues. The CDR3 DNA sequence: TGTGCCAGCAGTTATACCGGGACAACAATACAGTACTTC. The encoded protein is CASSYTGTTIQYF.

The J gene is TRBJ2-1, the V gene TRBV6-1, with D unresolved. From germline, CDR1 is MNHNS and CDR2 SASEGT. Deletions cut 1 base from V and 0 bases from J, with 7 bases between. The CDR3 totals 15 residues. CDR3 nucleotide sequence: TGTGCCAGCAGTGAAGTTGCTAGCTCCTACAATGAGCAGTTCTTC. Translating gives CASSEVASSYNEQFF.

In this sample, this clone turned up many times. Different DNA sequences within this sample yield the same CDR3. The chain links TRBV27 to TRBJ2-3, with 11 bases that match TRBD2. This CDR3 comprises 16 residues. Germline CDR1 reads MNHEY; CDR2 reads SMNVEV (reference sequence). J gave up 2 bases and V 3 bases, and 4 bases lay outside the gene matches. The CDR3 sequence: CASSLGLAANTDTQYF. CDR3 coding DNA: TGTGCCAGCAGTTTGGGACTAGCGGCCAACACAGATACGCAGTATTTT.

CDR3 DNA sequence: TGTGCCAGCTCACCACCAGCCCGGAACACTGAAGCTTTCTTT. Its translation is CASSPPARNTEAFF. V gene TRBV18 combines with J gene TRBJ1-1; D is undetermined. V shed 0 bases and J shed 1 base, with 6 bases lying between them. The CDR3 covers 14 residues. Germline-derived CDR1 and CDR2 are KGHSH and LQKENI.

The chain employs TRBV11-2 and TRBJ2-1, with 13 bases fitting TRBD2. This CDR3 region has 17 residues. Germline CDR1 and CDR2: SGHAT and FQNNGV. V trimming: 5 bases; J trimming: 5 bases; junction bases outside the gene matches: 9. Written as DNA, the CDR3 is TGTGCCAGCAGCAGAACCGGGACTAGCGGGGTCAACAATGAGCAGTTCTTC. This codes for CASSRTGTSGVNNEQFF.

V usage is TRBV19 and J usage is TRBJ2-3, with 7 bases lining up with TRBD2. J gave up 4 bases and V 3 bases, and 7 bases lay outside the gene matches. This CDR3 comprises 15 residues. CDR1 is LNHDA, CDR2 SQIVND, per germline (reference sequence). CDR3 sequence (DNA): TGTGCCAGTAGTATTGTTGGCGGGAGTTCAGATACGCAGTATTTT. Protein sequence: CASSIVGGSSDTQYF.

This clone was seen a single time. The chain combines TRBV28 with TRBJ1-5; TRBD1 is a possible D gene (5 bases). CDR3 length: 17 residues. Per germline, CDR1 MDHEN and CDR2 SYDVKM. V lost 6 bases, J lost 3 bases, and 21 bases lay in between. The CDR3 sequence is CASSQFIHQGLNQPQHF. The CDR3 coding sequence is TGTGCCAGCAGCCAATTTATTCATCAGGGCCTCAATCAGCCCCAGCATTTT.

This clone was observed once. This sequence joins TRBV10-3 and TRBJ2-7; 9 nucleotides align to TRBD2. Trimming took 6 bases from V and 2 from J; bases not matched to a gene: 8. Germline CDR1 ENHRY, CDR2 SYGVKD. The CDR3 spans 15 residues. For the CDR3, the DNA is TGTGCCATCAGAACCGGGACTAGCAACACCTACGAGCAGTACTTC. Translating gives CAIRTGTSNTYEQYF.

This rearrangement joins TRBV27 to TRBJ2-1; 10 nucleotides agree with TRBD2. CDR1 MNHEY and CDR2 SMNVEV come from the germline V gene (reference sequence). The CDR3 is 17 amino acids. The V and J ends lost 7 bases and 10 bases, in that order; junction bases with no gene match: 19. The CDR3 reads CASTPTLAGVGVWEQFF. CDR3 nucleotides: TGTGCCAGCACACCGACTCTAGCGGGAGTGGGTGTGTGGGAGCAGTTCTTC.

The chain joins TRBV12-5 to TRBJ2-3; 9 nucleotides line up with TRBD1. CDR3 length: 17 residues. The ends lost 0 bases at V and 0 bases at J; junction bases unmatched: 4. CDR1 and CDR2 from the germline V gene are LGHNT and FRNRAP. Written as DNA, the CDR3 is TGTGCTAGTGGTTTGGTAGACAGGGGGTCGAGCACAGATACGCAGTATTTT. Its translation is CASGLVDRGSSTDTQYF.

With respect to this clone: With only one base between it and a far larger clone, this is likely a read error. The chain uses TRBV6-1 and TRBJ2-7; TRBD2 matches 7 bases. V was pared by 10 bases and J by 3 bases, with 12 bases of the junction left unmatched. CDR3 length: 14 amino acids. Germline-derived CDR1 and CDR2 are MNHNS and SASEGT. CDR3 residues: CAIKVGGGSYEQYF. The CDR3 nucleotides read TGTGCCATCAAGGTCGGCGGCGGGAGCTACGAGCAGTACTTC.

This CDR3 reads CASSLTGKDTEAFF. In nucleotides, the CDR3 is TGCGCCAGCAGCCTGACGGGAAAGGACACTGAAGCTTTCTTT. The V and J genes are TRBV5-1 and TRBJ1-1; D is ambiguous. The V gene's germline CDR1 is SGHRS and CDR2 YFSETQ. V was clipped by 4 bases and J by 3 bases, with 13 bases between them. This CDR3 has 14 residues. Supplemented by reference TRBV5-1 and TRBJ1-1, the full variable domain reads KAGVTQTPRYLIKTRGQQVTLSCSPISGHRSVSWYQQTPGQGLQFLFEYFSETQRNKGNFPGRFSGRQFSNSRSEMNVSTLELGDSALYLCASSLTGKDTEAFFGQGTRLTVV.

This clone has a single count. This sequence is one base from a far larger clone and is likely a read error. Distinct nucleotide sequences in the sample also encode this CDR3. The gene calls are TRBV19 and TRBJ1-5; perhaps TRBD1 as D (6 bases). Germline lookup yields CDR1 LNHDA and CDR2 SQIVND (reference sequence). The CDR3 runs to 15 residues. CDR3 loop: CASSISLQGNQPQHF. In nucleotides, the CDR3 is TGTGCCAGTAGTATCTCCCTACAGGGAAATCAGCCCCAGCACTTT.

CDR3 sequence: CASGLVPDTGVNEQFF. The CDR3 coding sequence is TGTGCTAGTGGTTTGGTACCTGACACGGGAGTTAATGAGCAGTTCTTC. The rearrangement links TRBV12-5 to TRBJ2-1; a weak D match, TRBD2 (6 bases). Trimming shortened V by 0 bases and J by 7 bases, and 16 bases separated the two germline ends. Per the germline V gene, CDR1 is LGHNT and CDR2 is FRNRAP. The CDR3 consists of 16 residues.

The chain carries TRBV6-6 and TRBJ2-5, with D possibly matching TRBD1 (6 bases). The CDR3 has 16 amino acids. V was pared by 2 bases and J by 4 bases, with 17 bases between. Germline V lookup: CDR1 MNHNY, CDR2 SVGAGI (reference sequence). CDR3 amino acids: CASSYTPSRGGETQYF. The CDR3 DNA is TGTGCCAGCAGTTACACCCCGAGCAGGGGCGGAGAGACCCAGTACTTC.

This clone was counted many times. This same CDR3 is encoded by further DNA sequences in the sample. The genes are TRBV5-1 and TRBJ2-2, with D perhaps TRBD1 (5 bases). Trimming removed 3 bases from V and 7 bases from J, with 16 bases in between. Germline values: CDR1 SGHRS, CDR2 YFSETQ. This CDR3 has 15 amino acids. The CDR3 DNA is TGCGCCAGCAGCTACCTGCAGGGTCCGGACGGGGAGCTGTTTTTT. Residues: CASSYLQGPDGELFF.

The chain joins TRBV30 to TRBJ1-2, with a possible D match to TRBD1 (5 bases). The ends were cut back, 2 bases at V and 1 base at J, with 17 bases in the middle. The CDR3 is 16 residues long. Per germline, CDR1 GTSNPN and CDR2 SVGIG (reference sequence). The CDR3 spells CAWSPTGTGLNYGYTF. CDR3 coding DNA: TGTGCCTGGAGTCCGACGGGCACAGGACTTAACTATGGCTACACCTTC.

As for this clone: Germline and junction disagree at one end, which may indicate a read error. The V and J genes are TRBV7-7 and TRBJ2-2; no firm D call. The germline gives CDR1 SSHAT, CDR2 FNYEAQ (reference sequence). This CDR3 is built from 14 residues. The CDR3 DNA is TGTGCTAGCAGCTTACGGCTAGTGGCCGGGGAGCTGTTTTTT. Amino acids: CASSLRLVAGELFF.

For this clone: A far larger clone differs by one base, so this is likely a read error. Other DNA sequences in this sample translate to the same CDR3. The chain has TRBV21-1 and TRBJ2-7; the table's D call TRBD2 went unverified against the DNA. TRBV21-1 represents a pseudogene. The CDR3 extends over 15 amino acids. CDR3 amino acids: CASSKVDLVTYEQYF. In DNA, the CDR3 is TGTGCAAGCAGCAAAGTTGACCTAGTCACCTACGAGCAGTACTTC.

V gene TRBV5-1 combines with J gene TRBJ1-3, with D maybe TRBD1 (5 bases). Germline V gene data show CDR1 as SGHRS and CDR2 as YFSETQ. V was shortened by 0 bases and J by 4 bases, with 11 bases between the two germline ends. The CDR3 sequence is 15 residues long. The CDR3 nucleotides are TGCGCCAGCAGCTTGGTTGGGACCGGGGGAAACACCATATATTTT. Its protein product is CASSLVGTGGNTIYF.

V gene TRBV4-2 combines with J gene TRBJ2-7; D may be TRBD2 (6 bases). The CDR3 loop spans 16 amino acids. The germline CDR1 and CDR2 sequences are LGHNA and YNFKEQ. V dropped 1 base and J dropped 2 bases, with 15 bases sitting between them. The DNA of the CDR3 is TGTGCCAGCAGCCAAGTACTGGGAGGAGTGGCCTACGAGCAGTACTTC. This gives the protein CASSQVLGGVAYEQYF.

The V and J genes are TRBV2 and TRBJ1-1; 7 bases map to TRBD1. Germline CDR1 and CDR2: SNHLY and FYNNEI. V shed 7 bases, J shed 5 bases, and the junction held 7 bases outside the gene matches. CDR3 length: 13 residues. The CDR3 protein is CASTNDRETEAFF. Written as DNA, the CDR3 is TGTGCCAGCACTAATGACAGGGAAACTGAAGCTTTCTTT. The full variable domain, rest sourced from reference TRBV2 and TRBJ1-1, is EPEVTQTPSHQVTQMGQEVILRCVPISNHLYFYWYRQILGQKVEFLVSFYNNEISEKSEIFDDQFSVERPDGSNFTLKIRSTKLEDSAMYFCASTNDRETEAFFGQGTRLTVV.

This clone was observed a single time. This rearrangement joins TRBV28 to TRBJ1-1; TRBD1 matches at 7 bases. CDR1 and CDR2 (germline): MDHEN, SYDVKM. CDR3 length: 14 residues. J lost 3 bases, V lost 6 bases, and 7 bases had no gene match. CDR3: CASRWDRTDTEAFF. Here the CDR3 DNA reads TGTGCCAGCAGATGGGACAGAACTGACACTGAAGCTTTCTTT.

In the case of this clone: This likely came from a read error, as a far larger clone is one base away. Other DNA sequences of this sample code for an identical CDR3. This chain connects TRBV7-3 to TRBJ1-1; D is unclear. Looked up from germline, CDR1 is SGHTA and CDR2 is FQGTGA. This CDR3 is 11 amino acids long. V was clipped by 2 bases and J by 9 bases, with 7 bases between them. This CDR3 reads CASSLGEKAFF. The CDR3, as DNA: TGTGCCAGCAGCTTAGGGGAGAAAGCTTTCTTT.

This clone was detected a few times. The chain has TRBV7-2 and TRBJ2-5; no firm D call. The J call could be wrong; TRBJ2-7 is a better fit for the DNA end. CDR1 is SGHTA and CDR2 is FQGNSA in the germline V gene. The CDR3 has 14 amino acids. The CDR3 here is CASSLARAFNEQYF. In DNA, the CDR3 is TGTGCCAGCAGCTTAGCAAGAGCTTTCAACGAGCAGTACTTC.

On this clone: This likely traces to a read error, being one base from a far larger clone. The sample contains more than one DNA sequence encoding this CDR3. V usage is TRBV4-1 and J usage is TRBJ1-2; the D is unclear. The germline gives CDR1 MGHRA, CDR2 YSYEKL. The CDR3 is 14 amino acids. The CDR3 reads CASSPVVPSLGYTF. The DNA for the CDR3 is TGCGCCAGTAGCCCAGTAGTGCCCTCTCTTGGCTACACCTTC.

The chain carries TRBV2 and TRBJ2-7; the D is unclear. The V and J ends lost 6 bases and 0 bases respectively, with 15 bases between them. Per germline, CDR1 SNHLY and CDR2 FYNNEI. The CDR3 length is 15 residues. CDR3 amino acids: CASSPSGGTSYEQYF. CDR3 nucleotide sequence: TGTGCCAGCAGCCCCTCTGGCGGCACCTCCTACGAGCAGTACTTC.

V usage is TRBV10-1 and J usage is TRBJ2-7; 14 bases align to TRBD2. Germline CDR1 is WNHNN and CDR2 is SYGVQD (reference sequence). The CDR3 is 19 residues long. After removal of 6 bases from V and 0 bases from J, the junction contained 13 bases not matched to a gene. CDR3 loop: CASRPGVGLAGVHSYEQYF. Written as DNA, the CDR3 is TGCGCCAGCAGGCCCGGGGTGGGACTAGCGGGAGTCCACTCCTACGAGCAGTACTTC.

The chain combines TRBV4-2 with TRBJ2-7, with D possibly TRBD1 on 6 matching bases. Trimming took off 5 bases at V and 3 bases at J, with 17 bases between the two ends. The CDR3 has 15 amino acids. Germline CDR1 and CDR2: LGHNA and YNFKEQ. This CDR3 is CASSGAATGGYEQYF. The CDR3, as DNA: TGTGCCAGCAGCGGAGCGGCGACAGGTGGCTACGAGCAGTACTTC.

This clone was recorded only once. A much larger clonotype is one base distant, so this may be a read error. The J gene is TRBJ2-1, the V gene TRBV28; 7 nucleotides agree with TRBD2. This CDR3 has 15 residues. After removal of 3 bases from V and 5 bases from J, the junction contained 7 bases not matched to a gene. CDR1 and CDR2 (germline): MDHEN, SYDVKM. The chain's CDR3 is CASSFPGLTHNEQFF. CDR3 coding DNA: TGTGCCAGCAGTTTCCCGGGACTAACCCACAATGAGCAGTTCTTC.